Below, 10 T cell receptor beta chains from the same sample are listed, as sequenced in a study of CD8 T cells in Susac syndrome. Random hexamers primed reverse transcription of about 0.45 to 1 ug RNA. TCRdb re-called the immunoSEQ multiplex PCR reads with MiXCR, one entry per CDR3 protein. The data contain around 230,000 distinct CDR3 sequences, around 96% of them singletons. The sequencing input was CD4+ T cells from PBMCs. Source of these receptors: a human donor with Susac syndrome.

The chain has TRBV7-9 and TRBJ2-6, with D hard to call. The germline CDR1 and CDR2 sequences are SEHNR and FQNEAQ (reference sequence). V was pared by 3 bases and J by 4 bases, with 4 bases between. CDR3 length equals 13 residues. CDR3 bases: TGTGCCAGCAGCTTTGAAGGGGCCAACGTCCTGACTTTC. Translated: CASSFEGANVLTF.

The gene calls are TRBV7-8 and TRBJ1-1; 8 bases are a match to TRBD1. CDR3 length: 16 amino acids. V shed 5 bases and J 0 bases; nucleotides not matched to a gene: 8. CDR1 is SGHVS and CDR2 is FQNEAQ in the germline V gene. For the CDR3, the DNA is TGTGCCAGCAGCGACCGACAGGGGAAGGTGAACACTGAAGCTTTCTTT. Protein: CASSDRQGKVNTEAFF.

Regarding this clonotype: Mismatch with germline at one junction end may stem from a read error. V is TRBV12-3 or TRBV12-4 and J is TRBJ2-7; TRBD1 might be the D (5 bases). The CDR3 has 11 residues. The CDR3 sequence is CASSLGRDGEF. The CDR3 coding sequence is TGTGCCAGCAGCCTAGGCAGGGATGGGGAATTC.

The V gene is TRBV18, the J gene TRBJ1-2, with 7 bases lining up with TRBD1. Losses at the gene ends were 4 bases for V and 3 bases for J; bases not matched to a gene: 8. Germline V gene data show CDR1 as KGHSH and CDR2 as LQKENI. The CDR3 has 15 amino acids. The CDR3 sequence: CASSRGGEEDYGYTF. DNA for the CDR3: TGTGCCAGCTCACGAGGGGGCGAGGAGGACTATGGCTACACCTTC. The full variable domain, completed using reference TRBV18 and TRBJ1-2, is NAGVMQNPRHLVRRRGQEARLRCSPMKGHSHVYWYRQLPEEGLKFMVYLQKENIIDESGMPKERFSAEFPKEGPSILRIQQVVRGDSAAYFCASSRGGEEDYGYTFGSGTRLTVV.

The CDR3 loop reads CASSSRTARIDGYTF. CDR3 nucleotides: TGTGCCAGCAGCTCACGCACGGCCAGGATTGATGGCTACACCTTC. This sequence joins TRBV9 and TRBJ1-2; no clear D. This CDR3 spans 15 amino acids. From germline, CDR1 is SGDLS and CDR2 YYNGEE. The ends were cut back, 4 bases at V and 6 bases at J, with 19 bases in the middle.

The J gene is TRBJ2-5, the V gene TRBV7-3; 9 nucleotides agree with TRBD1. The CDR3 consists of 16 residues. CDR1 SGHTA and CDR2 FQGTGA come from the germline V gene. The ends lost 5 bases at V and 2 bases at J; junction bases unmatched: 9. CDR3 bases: TGTGCCAGCAGCCCTTACGGACAGGGGAGGCAAGAGACCCAGTACTTC. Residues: CASSPYGQGRQETQYF.

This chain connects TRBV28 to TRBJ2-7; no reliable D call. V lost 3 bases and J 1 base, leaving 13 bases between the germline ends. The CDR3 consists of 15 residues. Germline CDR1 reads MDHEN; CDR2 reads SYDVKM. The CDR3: CASSFDKPPSYEQYF. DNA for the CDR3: TGTGCCAGCAGTTTTGACAAACCCCCATCCTACGAGCAGTACTTC.

The CDR3 here is CASGLRRGPDRAGTGELFF. The CDR3 nucleotides are TGTGCTAGTGGTTTGAGACGGGGGCCGGACAGGGCTGGCACCGGGGAGCTGTTTTTT. The chain recombines TRBV12-5 with TRBJ2-2, with TRBD1 matching over 8 bases. This CDR3 has 19 amino acids. The V gene's germline CDR1 is LGHNT and CDR2 FRNRAP. V gave up 2 bases and J gave up 4 bases; unmatched junction bases: 15.

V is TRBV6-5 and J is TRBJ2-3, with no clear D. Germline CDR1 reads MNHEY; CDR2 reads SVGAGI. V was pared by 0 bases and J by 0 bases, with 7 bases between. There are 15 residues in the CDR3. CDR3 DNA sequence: TGTGCCAGCAGTTACTCGACCTACAGCACAGATACGCAGTATTTT. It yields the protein CASSYSTYSTDTQYF.

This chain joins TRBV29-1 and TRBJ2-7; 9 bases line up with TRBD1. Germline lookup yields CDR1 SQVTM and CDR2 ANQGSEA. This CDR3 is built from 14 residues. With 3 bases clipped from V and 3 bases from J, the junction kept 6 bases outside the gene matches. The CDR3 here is CSVEGGTGSYEQYF. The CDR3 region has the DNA TGCAGCGTTGAGGGTGGGACAGGGAGCTACGAGCAGTACTTC.